This T cell receptor beta chain was captured by sequencing in a study of blood T cells in healthy people across ages. Overall study results and limits: Strong correlation linked observed beta diversity and percent naive T cells.

This clonotype was picked up a small number of times. Its target is unknown. Healthy Caucasians from Russia aged roughly 6 to 100 served as donors. The second PCR ran roughly 7 to 12 cycles with a sample-barcoded 5' primer and J-beta primers. All cDNA molecules were each tagged by a template-switch adaptor with 12 random nucleotides. A minimum of 3 million CDR3-containing paired-end reads was obtained for each sample. TCRdb re-derived calls from the 5' RACE reads in MiXCR, one entry per CDR3 protein. The table has fewer than 800,000 distinct CDR3 sequences, roughly 25% seen once. CDR3 length: 14 residues. V was pared by 5 bases and J by 0 bases, with 12 bases between. Germline loops: CDR1 DFQATT, CDR2 SNEGSKA (reference sequence). These data are also associated with another study on T cells of mothers and their children.

This clonotype was sampled from a boy aged 10-17 years in good health. The sample consisted of blood. The chain employs TRBV20-1 and TRBJ2-3; unclear D gene. CDR3 region: CSAHDLFSTDTQYF. Written as DNA, the CDR3 is TGCAGTGCTCACGACTTATTTAGCACAGATACGCAGTATTTT.